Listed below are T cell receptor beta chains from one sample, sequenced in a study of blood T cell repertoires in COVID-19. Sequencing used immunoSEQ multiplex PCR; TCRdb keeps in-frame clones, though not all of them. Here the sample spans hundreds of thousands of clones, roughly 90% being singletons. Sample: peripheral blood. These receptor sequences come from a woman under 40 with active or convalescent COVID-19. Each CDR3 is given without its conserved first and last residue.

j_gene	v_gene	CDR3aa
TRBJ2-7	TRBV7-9	ASSLTVEYEQY
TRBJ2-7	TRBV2	ASSEGQGSYEQY
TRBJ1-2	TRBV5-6	ASSLGTASNYGYT
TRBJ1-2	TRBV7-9	ASSETGGWGYT
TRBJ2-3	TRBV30	AWDGGAADTQY
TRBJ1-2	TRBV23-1	ASSQQRQGINYGYT
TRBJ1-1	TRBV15	ATSREQGQGTEAF
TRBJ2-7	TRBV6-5	ASSYGTSLFEQY
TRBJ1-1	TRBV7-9	ASSLLGEGMVAEAF
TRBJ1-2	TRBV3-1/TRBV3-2	ASSQGEKWWGYGYT
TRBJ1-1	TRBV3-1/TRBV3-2	ASRASRTGFTEAF
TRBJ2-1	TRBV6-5	ASQGTILSHEQF
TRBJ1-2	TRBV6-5	AARTGGTYGYT
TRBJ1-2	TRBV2	ASSGWQGNYGYT
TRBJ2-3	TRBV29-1	SVVGQGGPDTQY
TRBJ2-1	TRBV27	ASSPGVAGGFPYNEQF
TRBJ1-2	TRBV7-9	ASSPKTVNYGYT